This T cell receptor (beta chain) was profiled in a study of blood T cell repertoires in COVID-19. Study overall: The United States, Italy and Spain were the sources of the acute and convalescent COVID-19 samples. T cells, B-cell-depleted T cells, or PBMCs supplied cDNA or gDNA.

Source study methods: Quantification of nucleated cells was approximated via reference gene primer amplification. Sequenced by immunoSEQ multiplex PCR; TCRdb stores in-frame clones only, minus some. The DNA gave D and trimming, while V, J and clone size come from that table. The sample has approximately 68,000 clones; approximately 90% are singletons. Germline-derived CDR1 and CDR2 are LNHDA and SQIVND (reference sequence). The V and J ends lost 8 bases and 8 bases respectively, with 25 bases between them. The CDR3 has 16 amino acids. This receptor was taken from a man between 65 and 85 years old with active or convalescent COVID-19. The specimen was peripheral blood. V gene TRBV19 combines with J gene TRBJ2-1, with D possibly being TRBD2 (7 bases). CDR3 bases: TGTGCCAGTTCGCTGGGGGGCGCGGGAGCTTGGGATGAGCAGTTCTTC. Translation: CASSLGGAGAWDEQFF. The entire variable domain, with the rest obtained from reference TRBV19 and TRBJ2-1, is as follows: DGGITQSPKYLFRKEGQNVTLSCEQNLNHDAMYWYRQDPGQGLRLIYYSQIVNDFQKGDIAEGYSVSREKKESFPLTVTSAQKNPTAFYLCASSLGGAGAWDEQFFGPGTRLTVL.